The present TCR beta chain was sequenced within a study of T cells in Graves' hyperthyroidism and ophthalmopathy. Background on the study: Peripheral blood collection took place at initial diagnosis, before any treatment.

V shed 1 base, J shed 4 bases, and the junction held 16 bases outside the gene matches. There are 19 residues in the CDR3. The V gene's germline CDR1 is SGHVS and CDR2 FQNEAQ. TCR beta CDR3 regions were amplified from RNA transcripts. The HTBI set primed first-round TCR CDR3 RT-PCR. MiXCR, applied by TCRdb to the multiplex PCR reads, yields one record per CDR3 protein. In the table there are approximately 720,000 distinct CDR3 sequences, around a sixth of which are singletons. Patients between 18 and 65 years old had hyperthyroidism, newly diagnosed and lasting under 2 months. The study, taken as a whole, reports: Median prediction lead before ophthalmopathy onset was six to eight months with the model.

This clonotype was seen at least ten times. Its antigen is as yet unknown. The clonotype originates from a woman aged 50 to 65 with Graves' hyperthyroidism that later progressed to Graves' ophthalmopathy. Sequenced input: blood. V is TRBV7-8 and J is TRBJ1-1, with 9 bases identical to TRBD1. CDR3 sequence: CASSLDTWGQGFGITEAFF. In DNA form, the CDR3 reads TGTGCCAGCAGCTTAGACACGTGGGGACAGGGCTTCGGTATCACTGAAGCTTTCTTT.